The 13 T cell receptor beta chains given below trace back to one sample, sequenced in a study of patients and donors after allogeneic stem cell transplantation. TCRdb itself ran the RT-PCR reads through MiXCR, one entry per CDR3 protein. The table includes 900,000 to 1,000,000 distinct CDR3 sequences, about 20% detected once. Sequenced: blood, either unsorted or a sorted T cell fraction (not recorded which). Every receptor here comes from a human donor who was either an allogeneic HSCT recipient or a stem cell or donor lymphocyte infusion donor (not recorded which). It is not recorded whose cells these are; they may come from a transplant donor.

The rearrangement joins TRBV7-9 to TRBJ1-6, with a possible D match to TRBD1 (5 bases). The V end lost 1 base, the J end lost 10 bases, and 8 bases lay between the germline ends. The CDR3 spans 13 residues. CDR1 and CDR2 (germline): SEHNR, FQNEAQ (reference sequence). CDR3 sequence reads: CASSLGGESPLHF. CDR3 DNA: TGTGCCAGCAGCTTAGGAGGGGAATCACCCCTCCACTTT.

The chain links TRBV11-3 to TRBJ2-7, with 7 bases aligning to TRBD1. Germline V gene sequence: CDR1 SGHNT, CDR2 YENEEA. CDR3 length: 14 amino acids. V was clipped by 6 bases and J by 0 bases; unmatched bases: 5. CDR3 sequence reads: CASRNRGFSYEQYF. CDR3 coding DNA: TGTGCCAGCAGAAACAGGGGATTCTCCTACGAGCAGTACTTC. Full variable domain (outside the CDR3, taken from reference TRBV11-3 and TRBJ2-7): EAGVVQSPRYKIIEKKQPVAFWCNPISGHNTLYWYLQNLGQGPELLIRYENEEAVDDSQLPKDRFSAERLKGVDSTLKIQPAELGDSAVYLCASRNRGFSYEQYFGPGTRLTVT.

The rearrangement uses TRBV11-3 and TRBJ2-1; TRBD1 is a possible D gene (5 bases). The germline V gene has CDR1 SGHNT and CDR2 YENEEA. V lost 5 bases, J lost 3 bases, and 11 bases lay in between. The CDR3 totals 14 residues. As DNA, the CDR3 is TGTGCCAGCAGCACACGACAGAGCTACAATGAGCAGTTCTTC. Amino acids: CASSTRQSYNEQFF.

This clonotype has at least ten counts. V gene TRBV15 combines with J gene TRBJ2-1; D is undetermined. The germline V gene has CDR1 LNHNV and CDR2 YYDKDF (reference sequence). CDR3 size: 14 residues. Deletions cut 0 bases from V and 3 bases from J, with 6 bases between. This CDR3 reads CATSREEIYNEQFF. The CDR3, as DNA: TGTGCCACCAGCAGAGAAGAAATCTACAATGAGCAGTTCTTC.

A few counts support this clonotype. V usage is TRBV4-2 and J usage is TRBJ2-1, with 9 bases fitting TRBD2. The CDR3 extends over 15 amino acids. J was trimmed by 5 bases and V by 4 bases; bases with no gene match: 6. Per germline, CDR1 LGHNA and CDR2 YNFKEQ. The CDR3 loop is CASSPRASGDNEQFF. CDR3 nucleotide sequence: TGTGCCAGCAGCCCCAGGGCTAGCGGGGACAATGAGCAGTTCTTC.

This clonotype has a handful of counts. The V and J genes are TRBV7-3 and TRBJ2-1; 13 bases map to TRBD2. The CDR3 runs 16 residues. Germline values: CDR1 SGHTA, CDR2 FQGTGA. V lost 5 bases to trimming and J lost 5 bases; unmatched junction nucleotides: 6. As DNA, the CDR3 is TGTGCCAGCAGCCCGCAAGGGACTAGCGGGAACAATGAGCAGTTCTTC. It encodes CASSPQGTSGNNEQFF. The full variable domain, with the rest looked up from reference TRBV7-3 and TRBJ2-1, is GAGVSQTPSNKVTEKGKYVELRCDPISGHTALYWYRQSLGQGPEFLIYFQGTGAADDSGLPNDRFFAVRPEGSVSTLKIQRTERGDSAVYLCASSPQGTSGNNEQFFGPGTRLTVL.

The rearrangement uses TRBV18 and TRBJ2-2, with TRBD1 as a possible D gene (6 bases). Germline CDR1 is KGHSH and CDR2 is LQKENI. This CDR3 spans 12 amino acids. CDR3 protein: CVGTSNTGELFF. The CDR3 bases are TGTGTCGGGACATCGAACACCGGGGAGCTGTTTTTT.

The J gene is TRBJ2-3, the V gene TRBV25-1; D unresolved. Deletions cut 1 base from V and 4 bases from J, with 9 bases between. Germline V gene lookup returns CDR1 MGHDK and CDR2 SYGVNS. The CDR3 spans 14 residues. DNA of the CDR3: TGTGCCAGCAGTGAATGGCGCGAGGCAGATACGCAGTATTTT. It codes for CASSEWREADTQYF.

The chain links TRBV20-1 to TRBJ2-7, with 9 bases that match TRBD1. CDR3 length: 16 residues. Trimming removed 2 bases from V and 2 bases from J; junction bases left unmatched: 10. CDR1 DFQATT and CDR2 SNEGSKA come from the germline V gene (reference sequence). DNA for the CDR3: TGCAGTGCTAGAAACCCCAACAGGGGGCGGACCTACGAGCAGTACTTC. It codes for CSARNPNRGRTYEQYF.

This clonotype was counted a few times. The genes are TRBV6-2 or TRBV6-3 and TRBJ1-1, with 7 nucleotides matching TRBD1. Germline CDR1 and CDR2: MNHEY and SVGEGT. There are 15 residues in the CDR3. The J segment lost 4 bases and the V segment lost 6 bases, leaving 11 bases of the junction unmatched. The CDR3 spells CASRDDRVMSTEAFF. The CDR3, as DNA: TGTGCCAGCAGAGACGACAGGGTAATGAGCACTGAAGCTTTCTTT.

This clonotype was detected only a few times. This sequence joins TRBV27 and TRBJ2-1; D is unclear. Germline CDR1 is MNHEY and CDR2 is SMNVEV (reference sequence). The CDR3 has 17 residues. V was clipped by 2 bases and J by 0 bases, with 14 bases between them. Here the CDR3 reads CASSLKVAPSSYNEQFF. CDR3 nucleotide sequence: TGTGCCAGCAGTTTAAAAGTAGCACCGAGCTCCTACAATGAGCAGTTCTTC.

The chain uses TRBV12-3 or TRBV12-4 and TRBJ1-3, with 8 bases fitting TRBD1. V shed 1 base and J 0 bases; nucleotides not matched to a gene: 8. This CDR3 is built from 18 residues. The CDR3 coding sequence is TGTGCCAGCAGTTTAGGTGGACAGGGTGCCTTCTCTGGAAACACCATATATTTT. It is translated as CASSLGGQGAFSGNTIYF.

This clonotype has a count of ten or more. The V gene is TRBV6-1, the J gene TRBJ2-1, with 12 nucleotides matching TRBD2. J was trimmed by 5 bases and V by 5 bases; bases with no gene match: 7. Looked up from germline, CDR1 is MNHNS and CDR2 is SASEGT. The CDR3 is 16 amino acids. CDR3 in DNA: TGTGCCAGCAGTCCAACTAGCGGGAGGAACCACAATGAGCAGTTCTTC. Residues: CASSPTSGRNHNEQFF.